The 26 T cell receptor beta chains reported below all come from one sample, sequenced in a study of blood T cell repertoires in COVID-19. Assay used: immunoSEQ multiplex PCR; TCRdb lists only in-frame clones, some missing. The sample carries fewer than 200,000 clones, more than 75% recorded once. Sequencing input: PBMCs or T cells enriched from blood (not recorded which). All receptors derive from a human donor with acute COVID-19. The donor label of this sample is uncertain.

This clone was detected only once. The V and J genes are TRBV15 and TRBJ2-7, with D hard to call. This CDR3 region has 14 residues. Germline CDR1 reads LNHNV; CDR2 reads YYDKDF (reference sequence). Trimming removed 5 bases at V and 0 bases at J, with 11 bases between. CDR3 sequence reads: CATSPSESSYEQYF. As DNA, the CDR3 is TGTGCCACCAGCCCCTCTGAGAGCTCCTACGAGCAGTACTTC.

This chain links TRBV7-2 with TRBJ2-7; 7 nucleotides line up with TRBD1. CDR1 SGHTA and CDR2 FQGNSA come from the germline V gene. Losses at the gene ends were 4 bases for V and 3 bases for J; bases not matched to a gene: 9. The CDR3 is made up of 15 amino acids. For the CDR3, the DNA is TGTGCCAGCAGCTCCCGTAGGGGGCGGTACTACGAGCAGTACTTC. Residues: CASSSRRGRYYEQYF.

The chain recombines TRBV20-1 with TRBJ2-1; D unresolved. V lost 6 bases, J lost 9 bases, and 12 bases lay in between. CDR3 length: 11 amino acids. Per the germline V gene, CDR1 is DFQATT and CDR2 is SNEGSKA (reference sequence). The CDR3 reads CSAWLASEQFF. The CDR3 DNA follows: TGCAGTGCATGGCTGGCTAGTGAGCAGTTCTTC.

The CDR3 loop reads CASSPPGHFATNEKLFF. CDR3 in DNA: TGTGCCAGCAGTCCCCCGGGACACTTTGCAACTAATGAAAAACTGTTTTTT. V and J are TRBV28 and TRBJ1-4; D possibly corresponds to TRBD1 (6 bases). V dropped 5 bases and J dropped 0 bases, with 16 bases sitting between them. Germline CDR1 and CDR2: MDHEN and SYDVKM. This CDR3 comprises 17 residues.

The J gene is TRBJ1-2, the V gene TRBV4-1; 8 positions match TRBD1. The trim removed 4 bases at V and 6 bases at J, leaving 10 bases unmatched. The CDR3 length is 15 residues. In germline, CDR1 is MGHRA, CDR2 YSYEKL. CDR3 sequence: CASSLLLGQAHGYTF. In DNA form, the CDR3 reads TGCGCCAGCAGCCTCCTCCTGGGACAGGCCCATGGCTACACCTTC.

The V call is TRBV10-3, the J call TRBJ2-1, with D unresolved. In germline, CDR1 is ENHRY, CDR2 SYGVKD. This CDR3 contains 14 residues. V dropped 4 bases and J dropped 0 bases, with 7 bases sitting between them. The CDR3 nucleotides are TGTGCCATCAGTGGGAGAAGCTCCTACAATGAGCAGTTCTTC. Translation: CAISGRSSYNEQFF.

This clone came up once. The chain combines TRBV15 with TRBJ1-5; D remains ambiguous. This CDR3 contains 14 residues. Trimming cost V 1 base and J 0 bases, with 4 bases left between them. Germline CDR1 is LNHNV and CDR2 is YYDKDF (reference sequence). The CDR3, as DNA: TGTGCCACCAGCAGAGTAGATAGCAATCAGCCCCAGCATTTT. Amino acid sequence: CATSRVDSNQPQHF.

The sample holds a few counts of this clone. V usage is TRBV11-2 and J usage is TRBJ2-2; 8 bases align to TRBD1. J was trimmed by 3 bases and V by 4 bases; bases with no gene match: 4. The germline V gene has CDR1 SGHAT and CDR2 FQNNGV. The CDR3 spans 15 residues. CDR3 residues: CASSSRGLDTGELFF. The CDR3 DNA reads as TGTGCCAGCAGCTCCAGGGGGCTTGACACCGGGGAGCTGTTTTTT.

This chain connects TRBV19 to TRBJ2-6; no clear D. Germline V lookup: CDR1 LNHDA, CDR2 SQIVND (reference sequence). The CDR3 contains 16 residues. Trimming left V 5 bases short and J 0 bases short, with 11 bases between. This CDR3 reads CASSARHRSGANVLTF. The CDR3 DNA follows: TGTGCCAGTAGTGCGAGACACCGCTCTGGGGCCAACGTCCTGACTTTC. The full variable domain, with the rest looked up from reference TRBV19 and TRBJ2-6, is DGGITQSPKYLFRKEGQNVTLSCEQNLNHDAMYWYRQDPGQGLRLIYYSQIVNDFQKGDIAEGYSVSREKKESFPLTVTSAQKNPTAFYLCASSARHRSGANVLTFGAGSRLTVL.

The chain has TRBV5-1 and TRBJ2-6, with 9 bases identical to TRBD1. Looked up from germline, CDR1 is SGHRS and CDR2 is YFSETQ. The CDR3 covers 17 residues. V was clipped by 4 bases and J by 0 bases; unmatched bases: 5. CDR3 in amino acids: CASSPGQGSSGANVLTF. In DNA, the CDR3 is TGCGCCAGCAGCCCGGGACAGGGAAGCTCTGGGGCCAACGTCCTGACTTTC.

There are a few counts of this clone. The CDR3 DNA reads as TGTGCCAGCAGTGAACGGGGGGGACCCCAGGAGGAAAAACTGTTTTTT. Encoded protein: CASSERGGPQEEKLFF. The chain combines TRBV6-1 with TRBJ1-4, with D possibly TRBD1 on 5 matching bases. This CDR3 comprises 16 residues. Trimming took 2 bases from V and 8 from J, leaving 18 bases between them. Germline V gene sequence: CDR1 MNHNS, CDR2 SASEGT.

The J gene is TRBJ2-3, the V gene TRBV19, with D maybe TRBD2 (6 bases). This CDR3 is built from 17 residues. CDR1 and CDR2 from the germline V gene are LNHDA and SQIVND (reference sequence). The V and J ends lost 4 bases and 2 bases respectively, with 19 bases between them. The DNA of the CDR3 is TGTGCCAGTAGTAATCCCCCTAGCGCCGGAGCCACAGATACGCAGTATTTT. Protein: CASSNPPSAGATDTQYF. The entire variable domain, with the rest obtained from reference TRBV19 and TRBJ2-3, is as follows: DGGITQSPKYLFRKEGQNVTLSCEQNLNHDAMYWYRQDPGQGLRLIYYSQIVNDFQKGDIAEGYSVSREKKESFPLTVTSAQKNPTAFYLCASSNPPSAGATDTQYFGPGTRLTVL.

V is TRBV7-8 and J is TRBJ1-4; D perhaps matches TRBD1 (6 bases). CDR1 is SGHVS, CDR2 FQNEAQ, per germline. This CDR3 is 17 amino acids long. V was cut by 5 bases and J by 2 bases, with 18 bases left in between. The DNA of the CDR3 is TGTGCCAGCAGCCCCGTACAGGGTCGGAGGACTAATGAAAAACTGTTTTTT. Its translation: CASSPVQGRRTNEKLFF.

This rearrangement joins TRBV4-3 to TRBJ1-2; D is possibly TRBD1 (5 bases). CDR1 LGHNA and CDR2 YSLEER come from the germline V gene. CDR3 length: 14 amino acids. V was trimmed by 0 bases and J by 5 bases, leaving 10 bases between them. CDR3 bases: TGCGCCAGCAGCCAAGATAAGAAGGGGTATGGCTACACCTTC. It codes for CASSQDKKGYGYTF.

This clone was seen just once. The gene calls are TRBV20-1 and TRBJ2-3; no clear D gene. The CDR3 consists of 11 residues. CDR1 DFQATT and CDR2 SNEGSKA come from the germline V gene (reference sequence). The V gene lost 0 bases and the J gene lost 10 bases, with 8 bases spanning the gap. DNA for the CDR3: TGCAGTGCTAGAGATTTCGGTCCGCAGTATTTT. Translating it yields CSARDFGPQYF.

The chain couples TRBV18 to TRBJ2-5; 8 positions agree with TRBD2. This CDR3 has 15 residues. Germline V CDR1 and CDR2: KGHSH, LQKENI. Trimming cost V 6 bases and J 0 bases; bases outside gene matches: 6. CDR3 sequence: CASSSGLGYQETQYF. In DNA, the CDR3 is TGTGCCAGCTCCTCGGGACTAGGGTACCAAGAGACCCAGTACTTC.

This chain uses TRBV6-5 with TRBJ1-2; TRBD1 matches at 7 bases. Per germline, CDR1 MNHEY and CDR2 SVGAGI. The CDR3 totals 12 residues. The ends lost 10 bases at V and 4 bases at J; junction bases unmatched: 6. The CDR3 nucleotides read TGTGCCACCCGGGGACAGTCCTATGGCTACACCTTC. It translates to CATRGQSYGYTF.

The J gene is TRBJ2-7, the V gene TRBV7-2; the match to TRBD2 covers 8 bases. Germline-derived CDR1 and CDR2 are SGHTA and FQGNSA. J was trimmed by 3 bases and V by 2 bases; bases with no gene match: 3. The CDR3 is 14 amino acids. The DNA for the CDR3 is TGTGCCAGCAGCTTAACCGGGGGGGACTACGAGCAGTACTTC. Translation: CASSLTGGDYEQYF.

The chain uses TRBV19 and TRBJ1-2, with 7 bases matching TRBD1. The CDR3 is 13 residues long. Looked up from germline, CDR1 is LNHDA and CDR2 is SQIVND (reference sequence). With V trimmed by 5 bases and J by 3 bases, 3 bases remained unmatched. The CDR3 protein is CASSFGQDYGYTF. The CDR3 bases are TGTGCCAGTAGTTTCGGACAGGACTATGGCTACACCTTC.

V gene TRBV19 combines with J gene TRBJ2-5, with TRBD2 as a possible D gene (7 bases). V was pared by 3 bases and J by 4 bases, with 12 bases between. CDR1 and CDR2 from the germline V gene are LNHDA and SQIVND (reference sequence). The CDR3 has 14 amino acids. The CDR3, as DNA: TGTGCCAGTAGTATTGGGGGGGCGGCAGAGACCCAGTACTTC. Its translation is CASSIGGAAETQYF.

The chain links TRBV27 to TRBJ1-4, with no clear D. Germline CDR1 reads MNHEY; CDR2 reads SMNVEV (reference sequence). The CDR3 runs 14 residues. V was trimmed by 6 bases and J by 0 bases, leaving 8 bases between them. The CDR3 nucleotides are TGTGCCAGCAGGACTCTTGCAACTAATGAAAAACTGTTTTTT. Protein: CASRTLATNEKLFF.

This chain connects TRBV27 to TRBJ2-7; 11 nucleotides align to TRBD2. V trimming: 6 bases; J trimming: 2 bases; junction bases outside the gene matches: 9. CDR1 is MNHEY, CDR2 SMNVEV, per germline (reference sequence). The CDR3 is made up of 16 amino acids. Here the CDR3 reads CASSLSGGALAYEQYF. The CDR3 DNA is TGTGCCAGCAGCCTTAGCGGGGGGGCGTTGGCCTACGAGCAGTACTTC.

Written as DNA, the CDR3 is TGCAGTGCCGACCGTCCAGGGGGTGCTTTCTTT. Its protein is CSADRPGGAFF. The chain has TRBV20-1 and TRBJ1-1, with 7 bases matching TRBD1. This CDR3 has 11 amino acids. Germline CDR1 and CDR2: DFQATT and SNEGSKA (reference sequence). Unmatched junction bases numbered 9, after V lost 6 bases and J lost 11 bases.

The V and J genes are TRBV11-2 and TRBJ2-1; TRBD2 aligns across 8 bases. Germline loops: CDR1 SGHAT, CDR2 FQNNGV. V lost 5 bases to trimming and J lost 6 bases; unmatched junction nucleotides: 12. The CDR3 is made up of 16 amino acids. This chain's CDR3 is CASSRPTGGAGNEQFF. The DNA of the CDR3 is TGTGCCAGCAGCCGCCCAACCGGGGGGGCCGGCAATGAGCAGTTCTTC.

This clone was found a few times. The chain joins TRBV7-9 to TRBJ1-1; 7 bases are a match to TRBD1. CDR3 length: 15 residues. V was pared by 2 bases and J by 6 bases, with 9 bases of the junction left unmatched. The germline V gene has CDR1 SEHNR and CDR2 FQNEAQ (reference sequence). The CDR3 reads CASSLWTGGFAEAFF. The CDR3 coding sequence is TGTGCCAGCAGCTTATGGACAGGCGGTTTCGCTGAAGCTTTCTTT.

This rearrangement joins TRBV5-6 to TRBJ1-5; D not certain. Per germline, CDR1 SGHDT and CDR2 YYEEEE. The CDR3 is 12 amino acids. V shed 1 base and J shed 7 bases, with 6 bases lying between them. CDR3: CASSLSGQPQHF. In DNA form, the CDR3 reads TGTGCCAGCAGCTTGAGCGGACAGCCCCAGCATTTT.